The 8 T cell receptor beta chains in this list originate from one sample, sequenced in a study of OX40 agonist ivuxolimab in advanced cancers. Assay: immunoSEQ multiplex PCR; the TCRdb copy retains only in-frame clones and omits some. The sample has roughly 80,000 clones; roughly four fifths are singletons. Sequenced material: CD4+ or CD8+ T cells sorted from blood, taken in a trial of the OX40 agonist ivuxolimab. Source of these receptors: an adult with an advanced solid tumor such as melanoma, head and neck, liver or kidney cancer.

This chain connects TRBV7-3 to TRBJ2-5; D possibly corresponds to TRBD2 (6 bases). Germline assignment: CDR1 SGHTA and CDR2 FQGTGA. Deletions cut 5 bases from V and 5 bases from J, with 15 bases between. This CDR3 has 14 residues. CDR3 bases: TGTGCCAGCAGCGTAGGGACTGATAGGGAGACCCAGTACTTC. Protein sequence: CASSVGTDRETQYF.

This clone was seen only a few times. CDR3 sequence (DNA): TGCGCCAGCAGCGGGACAGGGCAGCCCTATAATTCACCCCTCCACTTT. Translated: CASSGTGQPYNSPLHF. The chain joins TRBV5-1 to TRBJ1-6; 9 bases agree with TRBD1. With V trimmed by 4 bases and J by 2 bases, 4 bases remained unmatched. Germline V gene data show CDR1 as SGHRS and CDR2 as YFSETQ. This CDR3 region has 16 residues.

The chain recombines TRBV18 with TRBJ1-3, with D hard to call. This CDR3 has 15 residues. V was pared by 3 bases and J by 5 bases, with 14 bases between. Per the germline V gene, CDR1 is KGHSH and CDR2 is LQKENI. The CDR3 sequence: CASSPSSHERNTIYF. CDR3 coding DNA: TGTGCCAGCTCACCGTCCAGCCATGAAAGAAACACCATATATTTT.

J is TRBJ2-1 and V is TRBV11-3, with 7 bases lining up with TRBD1. Germline CDR1 is SGHNT and CDR2 is YENEEA. This CDR3 comprises 15 residues. After removal of 5 bases from V and 2 bases from J, the junction contained 6 bases not matched to a gene. CDR3 nucleotides: TGTGCCAGCAGCCCAGGGACAGAGACCTACAATGAGCAGTTCTTC. As protein: CASSPGTETYNEQFF.

The J gene is TRBJ2-2, the V gene TRBV9; 7 bases are a match to TRBD2. This CDR3 is 14 amino acids long. V lost 4 bases and J lost 7; bases outside the gene matches: 7. Germline V gives CDR1 SGDLS, CDR2 YYNGEE. The CDR3 DNA reads as TGTGCCAGCAGCACCCGGGAGGAGGGCGGGGAGCTGTTTTTT. Protein sequence: CASSTREEGGELFF.

This clone turned up a few times. The chain employs TRBV29-1 and TRBJ1-1; no firm D call. With 6 bases removed from V and 0 bases from J, the gap between germline ends came to 5 bases. Germline loops: CDR1 SQVTM, CDR2 ANQGSEA. The CDR3 totals 11 residues. CDR3 nucleotide sequence: TGCAGCGTCCAGGTGAACACTGAAGCTTTCTTT. It encodes CSVQVNTEAFF.

CDR3 sequence: CASRGTLLNTEAFF. The CDR3 nucleotides are TGTGCCAGCAGGGGGACGCTCCTGAACACTGAAGCTTTCTTT. The genes are TRBV2 and TRBJ1-1, with a possible D match to TRBD1 (5 bases). The germline CDR1 and CDR2 sequences are SNHLY and FYNNEI. With 6 bases removed from V and 0 bases from J, the gap between germline ends came to 11 bases. This CDR3 region has 14 residues.

V usage is TRBV27 and J usage is TRBJ2-3, with 8 nucleotides matching TRBD2. The length of the CDR3 is 17 residues. Germline loops: CDR1 MNHEY, CDR2 SMNVEV (reference sequence). The junction had 12 bases not matched to a gene; V was cut back by 2 bases and J by 5 bases. The CDR3 DNA follows: TGTGCCAGCAGTTTAGCGGGGGGCCGGACCTCGATAGATACGCAGTATTTT. Translated, it gives CASSLAGGRTSIDTQYF.